The present T cell receptor beta chain was sequenced within a study of shared clonotypes between healthy human individuals. About the study: Each donor's CD4 naive and CD4 memory cells filled three plates apiece, CD8 naive two, and CD8 memory one.

Trimming removed 1 base from V and 5 bases from J, with 8 bases in between. CDR3 length: 13 amino acids. Per germline, CDR1 SGHTA and CDR2 FQGTGA. Partitioning of CD4+ cells yielded a CD45RA+ naive subset and a CD45RA-negative memory subset. When replicate PCRs were run on sorted subsets, they used 200 to 250 ng DNA, approximately 33,000 T cell genomes. Profiled with immunoSEQ multiplex PCR; TCRdb holds only in-frame clones, not every one. The sample shows over 2 million clones, approximately 95% of them seen only once. The chain employs TRBV7-3 and TRBJ1-1; D is unclear. The source material was naive CD4+ T cells sorted from blood. The subset here: CD45RA+ positively selected. The TCR sequence derives from a man aged 18 to 30 in good health. The DNA for the CDR3 is TGTGCCAGCAGCTTAAGTATGGTTACTGAAGCTTTCTTT. This sequence encodes CASSLSMVTEAFF.